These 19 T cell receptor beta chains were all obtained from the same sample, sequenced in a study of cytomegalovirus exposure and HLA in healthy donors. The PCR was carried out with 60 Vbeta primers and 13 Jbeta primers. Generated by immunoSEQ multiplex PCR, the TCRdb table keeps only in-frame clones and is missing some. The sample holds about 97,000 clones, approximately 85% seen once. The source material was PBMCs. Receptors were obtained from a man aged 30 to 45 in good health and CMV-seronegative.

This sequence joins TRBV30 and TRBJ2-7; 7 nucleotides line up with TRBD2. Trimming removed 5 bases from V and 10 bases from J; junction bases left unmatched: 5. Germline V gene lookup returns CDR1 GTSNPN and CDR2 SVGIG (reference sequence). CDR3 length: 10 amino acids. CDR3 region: CAWGLAEQYF. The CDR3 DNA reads TGTGCCTGGGGGCTAGCGGAACAGTACTTC. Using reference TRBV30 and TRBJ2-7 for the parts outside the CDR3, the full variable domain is SQTIHQWPATLVQPVGSPLSLECTVEGTSNPNLYWYRQAAGRGLQLLFYSVGIGQISSEVPQNLSASRPQDRQFILSSKKLLLSDSGFYLCAWGLAEQYFGPGTRLTVT.

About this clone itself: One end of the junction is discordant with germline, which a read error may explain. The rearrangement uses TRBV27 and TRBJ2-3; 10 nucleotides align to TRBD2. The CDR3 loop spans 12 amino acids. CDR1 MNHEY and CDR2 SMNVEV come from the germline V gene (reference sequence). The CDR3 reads CASSPQRGGWHF. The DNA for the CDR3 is TGTGCCAGCAGTCCCCAGCGGGGGGGCTGGCATTTT.

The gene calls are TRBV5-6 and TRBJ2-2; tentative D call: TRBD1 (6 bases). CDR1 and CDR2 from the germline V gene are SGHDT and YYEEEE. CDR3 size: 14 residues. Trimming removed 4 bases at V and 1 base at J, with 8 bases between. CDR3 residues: CASSPTGNTGELFF. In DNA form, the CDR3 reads TGTGCCAGCAGCCCGACAGGGAACACCGGGGAGCTGTTTTTT.

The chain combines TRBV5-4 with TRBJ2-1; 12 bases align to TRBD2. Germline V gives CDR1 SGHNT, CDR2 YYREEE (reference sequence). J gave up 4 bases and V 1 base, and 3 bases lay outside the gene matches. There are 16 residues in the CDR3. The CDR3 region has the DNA TGTGCCAGCAGCTTGCCACTAGCGGGAGGATACAATGAGCAGTTCTTC. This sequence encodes CASSLPLAGGYNEQFF.

CDR3 region: CASSLGPGGYGYTF. In DNA form, the CDR3 reads TGCGCCAGCAGCTTGGGTCCAGGGGGCTATGGCTACACCTTC. This chain connects TRBV5-1 to TRBJ1-2; the match to TRBD1 covers 7 bases. The CDR3 is 14 residues long. V was pared by 0 bases and J by 4 bases, with 3 bases of the junction left unmatched. The germline CDR1 and CDR2 sequences are SGHRS and YFSETQ.

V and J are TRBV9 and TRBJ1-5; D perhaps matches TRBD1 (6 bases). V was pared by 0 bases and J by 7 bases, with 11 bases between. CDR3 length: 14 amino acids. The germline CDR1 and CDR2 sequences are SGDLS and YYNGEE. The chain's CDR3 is CASSVGGGGQPQHF. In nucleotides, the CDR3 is TGTGCCAGCAGCGTAGGAGGGGGGGGACAGCCCCAGCATTTT.

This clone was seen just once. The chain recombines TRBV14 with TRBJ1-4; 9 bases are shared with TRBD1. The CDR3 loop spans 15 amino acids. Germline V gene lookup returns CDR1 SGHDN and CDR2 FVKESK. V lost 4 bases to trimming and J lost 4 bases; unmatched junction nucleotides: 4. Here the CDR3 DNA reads TGTGCCAGCAGCCCACTGGACAGGGGTAATGAAAAACTGTTTTTT. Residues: CASSPLDRGNEKLFF.

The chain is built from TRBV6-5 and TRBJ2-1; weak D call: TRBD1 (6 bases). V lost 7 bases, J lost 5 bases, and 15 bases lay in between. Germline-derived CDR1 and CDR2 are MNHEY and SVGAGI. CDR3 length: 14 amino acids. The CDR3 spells CASKYRAWNNEQFF. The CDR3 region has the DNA TGTGCCAGCAAGTACAGGGCATGGAACAATGAGCAGTTCTTC.

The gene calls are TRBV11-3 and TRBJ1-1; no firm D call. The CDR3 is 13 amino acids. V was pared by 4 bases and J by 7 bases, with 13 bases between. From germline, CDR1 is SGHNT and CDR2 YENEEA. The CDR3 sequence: CASSSGHYGEAFF. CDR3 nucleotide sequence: TGTGCCAGCAGCTCTGGGCATTACGGTGAAGCTTTCTTT.

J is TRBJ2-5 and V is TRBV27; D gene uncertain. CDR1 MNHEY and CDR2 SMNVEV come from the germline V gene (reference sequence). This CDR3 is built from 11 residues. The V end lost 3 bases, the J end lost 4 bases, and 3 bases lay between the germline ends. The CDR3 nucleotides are TGTGCCAGCAGTTTTCGAGAGACCCAGTACTTC. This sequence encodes CASSFRETQYF.

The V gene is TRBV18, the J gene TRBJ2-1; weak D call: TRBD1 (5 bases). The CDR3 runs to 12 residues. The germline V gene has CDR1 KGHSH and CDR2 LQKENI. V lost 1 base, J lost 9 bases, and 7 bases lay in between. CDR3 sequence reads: CASSPRGGEQFF. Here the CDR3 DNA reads TGTGCCAGCTCACCACGGGGCGGTGAGCAGTTCTTC.

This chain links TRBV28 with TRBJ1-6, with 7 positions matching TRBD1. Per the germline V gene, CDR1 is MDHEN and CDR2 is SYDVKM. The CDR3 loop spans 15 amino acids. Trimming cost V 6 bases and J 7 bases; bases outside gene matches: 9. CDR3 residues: CASSTQGLRNSPLHF. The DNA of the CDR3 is TGTGCCAGCAGCACACAGGGGTTACGGAATTCACCCCTCCACTTT.

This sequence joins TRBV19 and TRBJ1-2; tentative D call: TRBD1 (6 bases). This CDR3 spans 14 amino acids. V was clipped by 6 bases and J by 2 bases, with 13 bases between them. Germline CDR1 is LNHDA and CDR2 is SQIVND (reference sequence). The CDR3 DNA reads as TGTGCCAGTAGCTGGGGGCCTCTCAACTATGGCTACACCTTC. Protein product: CASSWGPLNYGYTF.

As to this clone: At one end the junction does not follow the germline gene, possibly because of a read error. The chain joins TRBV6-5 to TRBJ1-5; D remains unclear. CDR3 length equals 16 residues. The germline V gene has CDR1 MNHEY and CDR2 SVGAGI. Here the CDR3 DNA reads TGTGCCAGCAGTTACTCGAGAGGGTCGGGCAAACAGCCCCAGCATTTT. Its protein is CASSYSRGSGKQPQHF.

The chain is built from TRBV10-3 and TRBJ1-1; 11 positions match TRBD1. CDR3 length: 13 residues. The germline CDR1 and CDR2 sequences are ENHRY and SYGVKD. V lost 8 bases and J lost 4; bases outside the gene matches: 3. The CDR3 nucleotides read TGTGCCATCGGACAGGGGGCGGGCACTGAAGCTTTCTTT. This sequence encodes CAIGQGAGTEAFF.

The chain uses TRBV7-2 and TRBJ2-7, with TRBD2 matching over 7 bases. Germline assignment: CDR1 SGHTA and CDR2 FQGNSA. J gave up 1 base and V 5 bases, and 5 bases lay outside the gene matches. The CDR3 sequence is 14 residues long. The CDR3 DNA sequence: TGTGCCAGCAGCCTGAGCGGGGCTTCCTACGAGCAGTACTTC. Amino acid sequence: CASSLSGASYEQYF.

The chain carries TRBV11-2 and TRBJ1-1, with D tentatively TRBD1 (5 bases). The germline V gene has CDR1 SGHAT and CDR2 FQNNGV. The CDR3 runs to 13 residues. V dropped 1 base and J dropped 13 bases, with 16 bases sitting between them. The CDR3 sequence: CASSLAWAGIGFF. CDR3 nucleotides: TGTGCCAGCAGCTTAGCTTGGGCAGGGATAGGTTTCTTT.

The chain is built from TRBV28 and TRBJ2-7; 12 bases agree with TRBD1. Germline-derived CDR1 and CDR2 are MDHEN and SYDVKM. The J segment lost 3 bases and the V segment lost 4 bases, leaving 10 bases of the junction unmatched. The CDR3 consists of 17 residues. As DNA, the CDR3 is TGTGCCAGCAGTTCGTTGTTTAGGGACAGGGGGCTCTACGAGCAGTACTTC. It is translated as CASSSLFRDRGLYEQYF. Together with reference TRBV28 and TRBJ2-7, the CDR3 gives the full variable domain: DVKVTQSSRYLVKRTGEKVFLECVQDMDHENMFWYRQDPGLGLRLIYFSYDVKMKEKGDIPEGYSVSREKKERFSLILESASTNQTSMYLCASSSLFRDRGLYEQYFGPGTRLTVT.

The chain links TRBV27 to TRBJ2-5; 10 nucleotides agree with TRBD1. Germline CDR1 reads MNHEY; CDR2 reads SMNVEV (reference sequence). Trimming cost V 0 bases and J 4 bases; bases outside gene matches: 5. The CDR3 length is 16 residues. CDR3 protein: CASSLSRQGARETQYF. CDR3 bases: TGTGCCAGCAGTTTATCGAGACAGGGGGCTAGAGAGACCCAGTACTTC.